This TCR beta chain was identified during a study of brain T cells in children with intractable seizures. Noted time point: blood from clinic visit 5 months post-surgery; TSC patient then seizure free. Surgery cases with the highest brain T cell transcript signatures were chosen for sequencing. Pre-surgery treatment included at least one anti-epileptic drug. Study-level results: HCMV serostatus was not known, and viral specificity came from CDR3 similarity only. Pre- and post-surgery blood differed in depth, so pre-surgery absences may be undersampling.

Turning to this clone: Its antigen is still unknown.

Germline trimming cut 3 bases from V and 5 bases from J; bases unmatched to any gene: 11. CDR3 length: 16 amino acids. From germline, CDR1 is MGHRA and CDR2 YSYEKL. This table comes from immunoSEQ multiplex PCR, and its TCRdb copy is limited to in-frame clones, with some not included. Of a few hundred thousand clones listed, about 94% are singletons. The sequenced sample was peripheral blood, obtained roughly 5 months after surgery. The receptor comes from a boy younger than two with tuberous sclerosis and intractable seizures. The rearrangement joins TRBV4-1 to TRBJ2-5, with 8 bases that match TRBD2. The DNA for the CDR3 is TGCGCCAGCAGCCACGATCAAGCGGGAGAACCCGAGACCCAGTACTTC. Protein: CASSHDQAGEPETQYF.